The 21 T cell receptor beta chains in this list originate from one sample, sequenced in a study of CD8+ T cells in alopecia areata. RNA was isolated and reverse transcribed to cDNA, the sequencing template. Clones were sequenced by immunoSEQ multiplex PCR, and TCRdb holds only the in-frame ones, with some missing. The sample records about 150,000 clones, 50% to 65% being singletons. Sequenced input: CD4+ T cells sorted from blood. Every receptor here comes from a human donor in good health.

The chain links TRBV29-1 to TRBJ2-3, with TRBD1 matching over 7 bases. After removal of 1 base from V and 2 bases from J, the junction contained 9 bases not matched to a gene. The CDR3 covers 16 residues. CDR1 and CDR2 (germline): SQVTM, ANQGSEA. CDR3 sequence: CSVEGGNRGYTDTQYF. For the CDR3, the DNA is TGCAGCGTTGAAGGGGGGAACAGGGGCTACACAGATACGCAGTATTTT.

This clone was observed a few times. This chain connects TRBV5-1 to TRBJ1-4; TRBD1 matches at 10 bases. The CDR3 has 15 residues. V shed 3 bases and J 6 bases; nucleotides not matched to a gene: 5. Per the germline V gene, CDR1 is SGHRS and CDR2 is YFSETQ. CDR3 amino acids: CASSWTGTGDEKLFF. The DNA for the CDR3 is TGCGCCAGCAGCTGGACCGGGACAGGGGATGAAAAACTGTTTTTT.

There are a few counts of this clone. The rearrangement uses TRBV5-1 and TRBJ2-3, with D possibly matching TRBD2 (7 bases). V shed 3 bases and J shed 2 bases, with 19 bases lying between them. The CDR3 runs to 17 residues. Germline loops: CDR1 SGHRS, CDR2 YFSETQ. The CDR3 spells CASSSPGGQRITDTQYF. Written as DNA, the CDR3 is TGCGCCAGCAGCTCTCCCGGGGGGCAAAGGATCACAGATACGCAGTATTTT.

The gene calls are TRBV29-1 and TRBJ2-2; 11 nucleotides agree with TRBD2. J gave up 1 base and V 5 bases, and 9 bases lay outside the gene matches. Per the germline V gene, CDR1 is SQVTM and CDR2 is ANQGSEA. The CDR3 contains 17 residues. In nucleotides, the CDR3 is TGCAGCGTTCGAGGGACTAGCGGTGTTGGGAACACCGGGGAGCTGTTTTTT. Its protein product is CSVRGTSGVGNTGELFF.

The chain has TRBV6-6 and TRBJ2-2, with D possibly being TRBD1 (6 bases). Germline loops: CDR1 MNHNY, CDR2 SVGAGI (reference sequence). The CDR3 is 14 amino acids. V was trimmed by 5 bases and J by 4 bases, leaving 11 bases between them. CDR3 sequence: CASSRQAPTGELFF. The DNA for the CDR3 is TGTGCCAGCAGTCGACAGGCTCCCACCGGGGAGCTGTTTTTT.

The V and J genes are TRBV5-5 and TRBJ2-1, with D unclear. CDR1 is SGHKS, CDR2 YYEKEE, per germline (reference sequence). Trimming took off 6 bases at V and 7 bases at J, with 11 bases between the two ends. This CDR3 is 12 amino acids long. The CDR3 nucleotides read TGTGCCAGCAAACGTCAGGCAAATGAGCAGTTCTTC. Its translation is CASKRQANEQFF.

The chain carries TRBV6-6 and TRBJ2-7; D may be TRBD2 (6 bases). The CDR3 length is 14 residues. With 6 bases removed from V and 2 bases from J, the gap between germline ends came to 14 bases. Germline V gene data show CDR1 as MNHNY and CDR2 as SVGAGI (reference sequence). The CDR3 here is CASRPRTGAYEQYF. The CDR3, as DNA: TGTGCCAGCAGACCTAGGACGGGAGCCTACGAGCAGTACTTC.

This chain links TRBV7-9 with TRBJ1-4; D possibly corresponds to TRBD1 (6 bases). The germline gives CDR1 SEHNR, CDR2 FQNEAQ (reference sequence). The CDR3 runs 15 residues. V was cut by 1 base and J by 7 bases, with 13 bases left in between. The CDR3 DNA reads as TGTGCCAGCAGCTTAGTTCTGGGGGCCGGTGAAAAACTGTTTTTT. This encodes CASSLVLGAGEKLFF.

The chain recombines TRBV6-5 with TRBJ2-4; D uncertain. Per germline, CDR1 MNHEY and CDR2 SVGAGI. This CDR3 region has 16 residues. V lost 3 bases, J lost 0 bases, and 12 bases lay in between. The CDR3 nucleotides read TGTGCCAGCAGTTATACAACCGCGCTAGCCAAAAACATTCAGTACTTC. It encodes CASSYTTALAKNIQYF.

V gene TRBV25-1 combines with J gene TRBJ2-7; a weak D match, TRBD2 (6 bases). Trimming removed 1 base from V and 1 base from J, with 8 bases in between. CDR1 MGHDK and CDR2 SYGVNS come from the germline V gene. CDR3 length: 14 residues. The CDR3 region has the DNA TGTGCCAGCAGTGAATGGGCGGGGTCCTACGAGCAGTACTTC. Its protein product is CASSEWAGSYEQYF.

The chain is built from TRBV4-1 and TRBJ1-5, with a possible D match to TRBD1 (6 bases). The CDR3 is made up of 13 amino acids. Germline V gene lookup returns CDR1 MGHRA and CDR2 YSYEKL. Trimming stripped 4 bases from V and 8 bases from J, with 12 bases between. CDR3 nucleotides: TGCGCCAGCAGCCGATCCGCAGGGGAGCCCCAGCATTTT. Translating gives CASSRSAGEPQHF.

In nucleotides, the CDR3 is TGTGCCAGCAGCGTTAATTACGAGCAGTACTTC. Protein: CASSVNYEQYF. The chain uses TRBV7-9 and TRBJ2-7; unclear D gene. V was pared by 5 bases and J by 4 bases, with 6 bases between. This CDR3 spans 11 amino acids. Germline CDR1 reads SEHNR; CDR2 reads FQNEAQ (reference sequence).

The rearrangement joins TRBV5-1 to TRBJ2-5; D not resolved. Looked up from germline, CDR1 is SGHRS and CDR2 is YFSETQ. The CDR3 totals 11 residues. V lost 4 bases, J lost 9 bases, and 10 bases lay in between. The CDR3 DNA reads TGCGCCAGCAGCGTAAATACGGCCCAGTACTTC. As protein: CASSVNTAQYF.

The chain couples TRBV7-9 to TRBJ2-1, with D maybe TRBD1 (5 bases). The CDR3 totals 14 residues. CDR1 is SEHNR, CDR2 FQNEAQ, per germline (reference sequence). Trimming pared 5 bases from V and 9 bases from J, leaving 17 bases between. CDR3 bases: TGTGCCAGCAGCCCCCACCTTATAAGGGGTGAGCAGTTCTTC. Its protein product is CASSPHLIRGEQFF.

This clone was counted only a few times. The CDR3 loop reads CSVADEKLFF. The CDR3 coding sequence is TGCAGCGTTGCGGACGAAAAACTGTTTTTT. The chain recombines TRBV29-1 with TRBJ1-4, with D uncertain. The CDR3 consists of 10 residues. Deletions cut 4 bases from V and 8 bases from J, with 5 bases between. CDR1 SQVTM and CDR2 ANQGSEA come from the germline V gene.

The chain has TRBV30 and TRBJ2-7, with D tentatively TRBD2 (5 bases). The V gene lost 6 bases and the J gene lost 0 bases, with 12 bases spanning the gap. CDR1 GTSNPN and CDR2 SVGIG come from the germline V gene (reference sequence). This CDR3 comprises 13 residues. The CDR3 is CACNRLSSYEQYF. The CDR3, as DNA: TGTGCCTGTAATAGACTATCCTCCTACGAGCAGTACTTC.

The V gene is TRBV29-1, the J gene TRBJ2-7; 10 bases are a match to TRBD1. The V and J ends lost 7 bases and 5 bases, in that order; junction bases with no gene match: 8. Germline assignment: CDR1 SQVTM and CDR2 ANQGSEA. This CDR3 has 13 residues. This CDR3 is CSGRGGTGDEQYF. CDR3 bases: TGCAGCGGCCGTGGCGGGACAGGGGACGAGCAGTACTTC.

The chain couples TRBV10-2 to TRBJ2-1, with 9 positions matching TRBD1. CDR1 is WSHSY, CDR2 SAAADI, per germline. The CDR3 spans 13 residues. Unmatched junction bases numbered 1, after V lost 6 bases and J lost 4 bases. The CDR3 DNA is TGCGCCAGCAGGGACAGGGGTTACAATGAGCAGTTCTTC. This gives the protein CASRDRGYNEQFF.

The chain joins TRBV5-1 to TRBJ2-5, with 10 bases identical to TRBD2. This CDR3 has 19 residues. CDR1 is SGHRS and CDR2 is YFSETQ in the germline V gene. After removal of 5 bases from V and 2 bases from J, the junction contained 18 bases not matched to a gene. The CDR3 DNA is TGCGCCAGCAGTGGTACCTCTCCGTCGCTAGCGGGAGTACAAGAGACCCAGTACTTC. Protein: CASSGTSPSLAGVQETQYF.

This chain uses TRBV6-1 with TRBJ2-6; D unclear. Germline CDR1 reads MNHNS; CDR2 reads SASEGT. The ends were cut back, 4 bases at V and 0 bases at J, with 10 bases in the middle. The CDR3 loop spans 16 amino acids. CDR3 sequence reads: CASSVSGTSGANVLTF. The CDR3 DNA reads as TGTGCCAGCAGTGTCTCAGGTACCTCTGGGGCCAACGTCCTGACTTTC.

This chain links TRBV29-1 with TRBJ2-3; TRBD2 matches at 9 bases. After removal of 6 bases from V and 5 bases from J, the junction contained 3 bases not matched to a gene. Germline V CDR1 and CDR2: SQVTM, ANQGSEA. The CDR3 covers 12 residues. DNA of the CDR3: TGCAGCGTGGGACTAGCAAAAGATACGCAGTATTTT. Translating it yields CSVGLAKDTQYF.